This T cell receptor beta chain was found in a study of blood T cell repertoires in COVID-19 (dated by TCRdb to about 2020). In terms of the full investigation: Collaborator samples came from the United States, Italy and Spain and covered acute and convalescent phases of COVID-19. Where available, HLA class I and class II types were obtained from metadata supplied by the sample provider rather than from assay-based typing. Samples were obtained from the ongoing ImmuneRACE study (first 160 participants) and from some 1,200 subjects provided by 6 global collaborators. A de-identified subject ID, COVID-19 status, age in years and sex were almost always included in the sample metadata. A freely available public database, intended as a resource for researchers studying the immune response to SARS-CoV-2, is where the repertoires were released. The prospective study material was composed of cDNA or gDNA derived from T cells, B-cell-depleted T cells, or PBMCs. Deeply sampled blood TCRbeta repertoires from subjects exposed to, actively infected with, or recovered from COVID-19 were included in the dataset.

Whole blood was collected in K2EDTA tubes by collaborating institutions according to the institutions' own protocols. For TCRbeta analysis, collaborator samples were shipped as frozen whole blood, as isolated PBMCs, or as DNA extracted from either sample type. General study outcomes and caveats: How much clinical and demographic metadata was included differed by source and by participant, and the metadata was provided uncurated.

On this clone: The target of this receptor is not known. Within one base of it there is no much larger clone, and no base qualities were kept.

The immunoSEQ Assay, a bias-controlled multiplex PCR, was used to amplify TCRbeta CDR3 regions from genomic DNA. The source study handled its data this way. The number of nucleated cells in each sample was estimated by amplification of reference gene primers within the assay. To quantify the absolute abundance of each unique TCRbeta CDR3 rearrangement, sequence reads were collapsed and filtered. For each sample, productive Simpson clonality was calculated as the square root of Simpson's diversity index across productive rearrangements. TCRdb took over this immuneACCESS table, retaining in-frame rearrangements with V and J assigned. Such tables are incomplete; in checked studies, under half of the missing clones stem from an unresolved V gene, and the remainder is unexplained. Clone size and V and J calls were adopted from that table, with D and trimming inferred from the DNA. This sample is represented by approximately 100,000 clones; 60% to 85% of them were singletons. The leading ten clones occupy less than 5% of the sample.

This receptor was identified in a human donor in a cohort sampled during active or convalescent COVID-19. Sequencing was done on a sample of peripheral blood.

In nucleotide form, the sequence is TGTGCCGGTCAAGGGGGCCTCTACAATGAGCAGTTCTTC. It is translated as CAGQGGLYNEQFF. This receptor chain uses TRBV6-5 and TRBJ2-1; 7 bases in between match TRBD1. The CDR3 covers 13 residues, taking in both the cysteine and the phenylalanine. Just CDR3 DNA is preserved here, 39 bases in frame from base 1. The germline V gene provides CDR1 MNHEY and CDR2 SVGAGI. After removal of 11 bases from V and 3 bases from J, the junction retains 7 bases not matched to a gene.